Following are 7 T cell receptor beta chains from one sample sequenced in a study of graft-versus-host responses after intestinal transplantation. Their specific antigens are unknown. Using immunoSEQ multiplex PCR, the repertoire was profiled, and TCRdb retains in-frame clones only, with some absent. Of around 99,000 clones listed, about 93% are singletons. The sequencing used unstimulated CD8+ T cells sorted from spleen or lymph node cells, collected before intestinal transplant. These receptors were obtained from a human donor who received an intestinal transplant.

The rearrangement uses TRBV19 and TRBJ2-4; D is perhaps TRBD2 (5 bases). V was shortened by 3 bases and J by 2 bases, with 11 bases between the two germline ends. Germline-derived CDR1 and CDR2 are LNHDA and SQIVND (reference sequence). CDR3 size: 15 residues. In DNA, the CDR3 is TGTGCCAGTAGTATTGGGCGGGCCCCCAAAAACATTCAGTACTTC. The encoded protein is CASSIGRAPKNIQYF.

This CDR3 reads CASSFASLDYGYTF. The CDR3 DNA is TGTGCCAGTAGTTTCGCCAGTCTGGACTATGGCTACACCTTC. This chain uses TRBV19 with TRBJ1-2; D unresolved. CDR1 and CDR2 (germline): LNHDA, SQIVND (reference sequence). Between the trimmed V and J ends, which lost 5 bases and 3 bases, there was a span of 13 bases. CDR3 length: 14 residues.

The V and J genes are TRBV7-6 and TRBJ2-1, with TRBD2 identical over 12 bases. Unmatched junction bases numbered 8, after V lost 0 bases and J lost 2 bases. CDR1 is SGHVS and CDR2 is FNYEAQ in the germline V gene. The CDR3 spans 19 residues. The CDR3 loop is CASSLAEGLAGGAYNEQFF. CDR3 bases: TGTGCCAGCAGCTTAGCGGAGGGGCTAGCGGGGGGGGCCTACAATGAGCAGTTCTTC.

The genes are TRBV27 and TRBJ2-2, with D unresolved. Trimming took 1 base from V and 6 from J, leaving 9 bases between them. This CDR3 spans 14 amino acids. CDR1 and CDR2 from the germline V gene are MNHEY and SMNVEV (reference sequence). In DNA form, the CDR3 reads TGTGCCAGCAGTTTATTTCCTCCTCCCGGGGAGCTGTTTTTT. Protein product: CASSLFPPPGELFF.

A remark on this clone: Distinct nucleotide sequences in the sample also encode this CDR3. The gene calls are TRBV29-1 and TRBJ1-2; perhaps TRBD1 as D (5 bases). The CDR3 spans 11 residues. Germline V gene lookup returns CDR1 SQVTM and CDR2 ANQGSEA. The V and J ends lost 3 bases and 4 bases respectively, with 6 bases between them. This CDR3 reads CSVETVYGYTF. CDR3 DNA sequence: TGCAGCGTTGAGACAGTCTATGGCTACACCTTC.

This rearrangement joins TRBV7-9 to TRBJ2-6; D might be TRBD1 (6 bases). V gave up 5 bases and J gave up 0 bases, with 11 bases separating them. The CDR3 is 16 residues long. Germline CDR1 and CDR2: SEHNR and FQNEAQ (reference sequence). The CDR3 DNA reads TGTGCCAGCAGCCTATCGACAGGCTCTGGGGCCAACGTCCTGACTTTC. Translated, it gives CASSLSTGSGANVLTF.

V gene TRBV12-5 combines with J gene TRBJ2-3; tentative D call: TRBD1 (5 bases). This CDR3 contains 16 residues. V lost 6 bases and J 1 base, leaving 17 bases between the germline ends. Germline assignment: CDR1 LGHNT and CDR2 FRNRAP. CDR3 loop: CASGNLTGPRTDTQYF. CDR3 nucleotide sequence: TGTGCTAGTGGCAACCTTACAGGTCCACGCACAGATACGCAGTATTTT.